These 24 T cell receptor beta chains were all obtained from the same sample, sequenced in a study of control samples from healthy donors and cancer patients (dated by TCRdb to about 2020). Libraries came from the immunoSEQ multiplex PCR assay. TCRdb re-hosts the immuneACCESS table, in-frame sequences only. Its copies lack some clones; in the studies checked, an unresolved V gene accounts for under half of them, and the cause for the rest is not known. The sample table contains over 75,000 clones; only one count was recorded for approximately 78% of them. The biggest ten clones account for 1.5% to 2.5% of the sample. The material sequenced was blood. These receptors were obtained from a man in his fifties or sixties in good health.

The chain joins TRBV18 to TRBJ1-1; D is perhaps TRBD1 (6 bases). This CDR3 has 14 amino acids. Trimming cost V 3 bases and J 1 base, with 9 bases left between them. Germline lookup yields CDR1 KGHSH and CDR2 LQKENI. The CDR3 sequence: CASSPKGGNTEAFF. In nucleotides, the CDR3 is TGTGCCAGCTCACCCAAGGGGGGGAACACTGAAGCTTTCTTT. The variable domain in full, with the rest retrieved from reference TRBV18 and TRBJ1-1, is NAGVMQNPRHLVRRRGQEARLRCSPMKGHSHVYWYRQLPEEGLKFMVYLQKENIIDESGMPKERFSAEFPKEGPSILRIQQVVRGDSAAYFCASSPKGGNTEAFFGQGTRLTVV.

The gene calls are TRBV7-2 and TRBJ2-5; D uncertain. Trimming took off 4 bases at V and 4 bases at J, with 4 bases between the two ends. CDR1 and CDR2 from the germline V gene are SGHTA and FQGNSA. There are 11 residues in the CDR3. In DNA, the CDR3 is TGTGCCAGCAGCTACGGAGAGACCCAGTACTTC. It is translated as CASSYGETQYF. The full variable domain, with the rest looked up from reference TRBV7-2 and TRBJ2-5, is GAGVSQSPSNKVTEKGKDVELRCDPISGHTALYWYRQSLGQGLEFLIYFQGNSAPDKSGLPSDRFSAERTGGSVSTLTIQRTQQEDSAVYLCASSYGETQYFGPGTRLLVL.

The chain combines TRBV7-8 with TRBJ2-7, with TRBD2 as a possible D gene (6 bases). The V and J ends lost 0 bases and 0 bases respectively, with 18 bases between them. The CDR3 consists of 18 residues. Per the germline V gene, CDR1 is SGHVS and CDR2 is FQNEAQ. The chain's CDR3 is CASSLARTGGAASYEQYF. Here the CDR3 DNA reads TGTGCCAGCAGCTTAGCGAGAACGGGCGGGGCCGCCTCCTACGAGCAGTACTTC.

The chain links TRBV5-4 to TRBJ2-3; D is possibly TRBD2 (7 bases). The V end lost 3 bases, the J end lost 3 bases, and 14 bases lay between the germline ends. The CDR3 runs to 15 residues. CDR1 is SGHNT, CDR2 YYREEE, per germline (reference sequence). CDR3 coding DNA: TGTGCCAGCAGCTCGCGGGGGCCTTTGACAGATACGCAGTATTTT. This encodes CASSSRGPLTDTQYF. The whole variable domain, filled in from reference TRBV5-4 and TRBJ2-3, reads ETGVTQSPTHLIKTRGQQVTLRCSSQSGHNTVSWYQQALGQGPQFIFQYYREEENGRGNFPPRFSGLQFPNYSSELNVNALELDDSALYLCASSSRGPLTDTQYFGPGTRLTVL.

The J gene is TRBJ2-7, the V gene TRBV11-2; 7 bases match TRBD1. Germline values: CDR1 SGHAT, CDR2 FQNNGV. This CDR3 has 14 amino acids. Unmatched junction bases numbered 4, after V lost 2 bases and J lost 3 bases. This CDR3 reads CASSLTGAGYEQYF. CDR3 coding DNA: TGTGCCAGCAGCTTAACAGGGGCGGGCTACGAGCAGTACTTC.

V usage is TRBV6-5 and J usage is TRBJ1-3; D remains ambiguous. Looked up from germline, CDR1 is MNHEY and CDR2 is SVGAGI. The CDR3 contains 14 residues. Trimming took off 6 bases at V and 6 bases at J, with 15 bases between the two ends. Here the CDR3 DNA reads TGTGCCAGCAGGCCGACGAACGTGGAAAACACCATATATTTT. Translated, it gives CASRPTNVENTIYF.

There are a few counts of this clone. The chain couples TRBV9 to TRBJ2-5; no reliable D call. This CDR3 has 15 residues. The ends were cut back, 3 bases at V and 0 bases at J, with 12 bases in the middle. Germline values: CDR1 SGDLS, CDR2 YYNGEE. The CDR3 bases are TGTGCCAGCAGCGGACCCTTTGAGTACCAAGAGACCCAGTACTTC. It encodes CASSGPFEYQETQYF.

The sample holds a few counts of this clone. The chain joins TRBV30 to TRBJ2-7, with TRBD2 matching 11 bases. CDR1 is GTSNPN and CDR2 is SVGIG in the germline V gene (reference sequence). This CDR3 region has 14 residues. J was trimmed by 2 bases and V by 3 bases; bases with no gene match: 3. The CDR3, as DNA: TGTGCCTGGAGGACTAGCGGGGCAACCTACGAGCAGTACTTC. Its protein is CAWRTSGATYEQYF.

The CDR3 bases are TGTGCCTGGAGTATCACCCCGGACGCGGCCCAGTACTTC. Protein sequence: CAWSITPDAAQYF. V and J are TRBV30 and TRBJ2-5; D unclear. This CDR3 comprises 13 residues. V was clipped by 2 bases and J by 9 bases, with 16 bases between them. Germline CDR1 is GTSNPN and CDR2 is SVGIG (reference sequence).

The chain is built from TRBV11-2 and TRBJ2-7; 9 bases agree with TRBD1. The length of the CDR3 is 15 residues. Trimming cost V 5 bases and J 6 bases; bases outside gene matches: 11. The germline V gene has CDR1 SGHAT and CDR2 FQNNGV. The CDR3 nucleotides read TGTGCCAGCAGCATCCGACCGGGACAGGGTTCCGAGCAGTACTTC. Translating it yields CASSIRPGQGSEQYF.

The V call is TRBV5-4, the J call TRBJ2-5, with D uncertain. V was cut by 0 bases and J by 5 bases, with 14 bases left in between. This CDR3 is 15 amino acids long. The germline V gene has CDR1 SGHNT and CDR2 YYREEE (reference sequence). The CDR3 nucleotides are TGTGCCAGCAGCTTGGAGGTGACCCGAGCCGAGACCCAGTACTTC. Its protein is CASSLEVTRAETQYF.

The V call is TRBV15, the J call TRBJ1-3, with 8 bases identical to TRBD1. Germline V gives CDR1 LNHNV, CDR2 YYDKDF (reference sequence). The V and J ends lost 3 bases and 4 bases, in that order; junction bases with no gene match: 2. This CDR3 region has 14 residues. The CDR3 sequence is CATSSRGLGNTIYF. As DNA, the CDR3 is TGTGCCACCAGCAGCAGGGGGCTCGGAAACACCATATATTTT.

V and J are TRBV11-3 and TRBJ2-5, with D possibly TRBD1 on 5 matching bases. V was clipped by 6 bases and J by 4 bases, with 18 bases between them. Germline V gene data show CDR1 as SGHNT and CDR2 as YENEEA. The CDR3 contains 15 residues. This CDR3 reads CASSQTGRAGETQYF. As DNA, the CDR3 is TGTGCCAGCAGTCAAACGGGCAGGGCCGGAGAGACCCAGTACTTC.

The chain joins TRBV6-4 to TRBJ1-5; maybe TRBD1 (5 bases). CDR1 is MRHNA and CDR2 is SNTAGT in the germline V gene. This CDR3 spans 14 amino acids. The V end lost 3 bases, the J end lost 7 bases, and 13 bases lay between the germline ends. The chain's CDR3 is CASSESAEGQPQHF. Here the CDR3 DNA reads TGTGCCAGCAGTGAGAGTGCGGAGGGGCAGCCCCAGCATTTT.

The chain carries TRBV5-5 and TRBJ2-2; TRBD1 matches 8 bases. This CDR3 is 15 amino acids long. CDR1 SGHKS and CDR2 YYEKEE come from the germline V gene (reference sequence). Losses at the gene ends were 1 base for V and 4 bases for J; bases not matched to a gene: 3. The CDR3, as DNA: TGTGCCAGCAGCTTGACTGGACAGGGCACCGGGGAGCTGTTTTTT. Its protein product is CASSLTGQGTGELFF. The full variable domain, with the rest looked up from reference TRBV5-5 and TRBJ2-2, is DAGVTQSPTHLIKTRGQQVTLRCSPISGHKSVSWYQQVLGQGPQFIFQYYEKEERGRGNFPDRFSARQFPNYSSELNVNALLLGDSALYLCASSLTGQGTGELFFGEGSRLTVL.

This sequence joins TRBV27 and TRBJ2-2; 11 nucleotides match TRBD1. The germline CDR1 and CDR2 sequences are MNHEY and SMNVEV (reference sequence). Trimming removed 6 bases from V and 4 bases from J; junction bases left unmatched: 7. CDR3 size: 16 residues. CDR3: CASRGRTGGSTGELFF. CDR3 bases: TGTGCCAGCAGGGGGCGGACAGGGGGCAGCACCGGGGAGCTGTTTTTT.

The chain has TRBV30 and TRBJ2-5; TRBD1 matches at 7 bases. Germline V gives CDR1 GTSNPN, CDR2 SVGIG (reference sequence). This CDR3 region has 15 residues. Trimming cost V 3 bases and J 4 bases; bases outside gene matches: 11. CDR3 in DNA: TGTGCCTGGAGACCATTGACAGGGTCTGGAGAGACCCAGTACTTC. It codes for CAWRPLTGSGETQYF. Full variable domain (remainder filled in from reference TRBV30 and TRBJ2-5): SQTIHQWPATLVQPVGSPLSLECTVEGTSNPNLYWYRQAAGRGLQLLFYSVGIGQISSEVPQNLSASRPQDRQFILSSKKLLLSDSGFYLCAWRPLTGSGETQYFGPGTRLLVL.

J is TRBJ2-1 and V is TRBV4-2; 15 bases are shared with TRBD2. Trimming at V came to 3 bases and at J to 0 bases, leaving 9 bases not matched to a gene. The germline gives CDR1 LGHNA, CDR2 YNFKEQ. This CDR3 spans 20 amino acids. The CDR3 DNA follows: TGTGCCAGCAGCCATACCGGGACTAGCGGGGGGACCAGCTCCTACAATGAGCAGTTCTTC. This translates into CASSHTGTSGGTSSYNEQFF.

The chain uses TRBV15 and TRBJ2-5, with D perhaps matching TRBD1 (5 bases). The CDR3 is made up of 17 amino acids. Germline CDR1 LNHNV, CDR2 YYDKDF (reference sequence). Trimming took off 0 bases at V and 2 bases at J, with 16 bases between the two ends. In DNA, the CDR3 is TGTGCCACCAGCAGAGATACGGGCAGGGAACGGCAAGAGACCCAGTACTTC. It yields the protein CATSRDTGRERQETQYF.

This clone was seen a handful of times. The V and J genes are TRBV28 and TRBJ2-7; a weak D match, TRBD1 (5 bases). The germline V and J ends were trimmed by 5 bases and 2 bases, with 22 bases remaining between them. The CDR3 length is 17 residues. Germline values: CDR1 MDHEN, CDR2 SYDVKM. This CDR3 reads CASSPPHRYGVPYEQYF. CDR3 nucleotide sequence: TGTGCCAGCAGTCCACCCCACAGGTATGGGGTCCCCTACGAGCAGTACTTC.

This chain connects TRBV5-4 to TRBJ2-7; D unresolved. Per the germline V gene, CDR1 is SGHNT and CDR2 is YYREEE (reference sequence). The V gene lost 0 bases and the J gene lost 3 bases, with 10 bases spanning the gap. This CDR3 is built from 14 residues. CDR3 sequence reads: CASSLALQNYEQYF. CDR3 sequence (DNA): TGTGCCAGCAGCTTGGCCCTACAGAACTACGAGCAGTACTTC. The whole variable domain, remainder taken from reference TRBV5-4 and TRBJ2-7, is ETGVTQSPTHLIKTRGQQVTLRCSSQSGHNTVSWYQQALGQGPQFIFQYYREEENGRGNFPPRFSGLQFPNYSSELNVNALELDDSALYLCASSLALQNYEQYFGPGTRLTVT.

The genes are TRBV27 and TRBJ2-2, with D hard to call. Between the trimmed V and J ends, which lost 5 bases and 7 bases, there was a span of 11 bases. Germline CDR1 and CDR2: MNHEY and SMNVEV (reference sequence). The CDR3 is 13 residues long. The CDR3 is CASSTRPIGELFF. DNA for the CDR3: TGTGCCAGCAGTACTCGGCCGATCGGGGAGCTGTTTTTT.

This clone was seen more than once but under ten times. The rearrangement uses TRBV2 and TRBJ2-7; TRBD2 agrees at 10 bases. CDR3 length equals 14 residues. Losses at the gene ends were 4 bases for V and 3 bases for J; bases not matched to a gene: 3. CDR1 SNHLY and CDR2 FYNNEI come from the germline V gene. CDR3 sequence: CASSGLAGDYEQYF. CDR3 DNA: TGTGCCAGCAGTGGCCTAGCGGGGGACTACGAGCAGTACTTC.

V is TRBV5-4 and J is TRBJ2-5; weak D call: TRBD2 (5 bases). Germline CDR1 SGHNT, CDR2 YYREEE (reference sequence). The length of the CDR3 is 14 residues. V was clipped by 4 bases and J by 2 bases, with 12 bases between them. The DNA of the CDR3 is TGTGCCAGCAGCCGCCCCGGGGAGCAAGAGACCCAGTACTTC. This codes for CASSRPGEQETQYF.